The sequence of this T cell receptor beta chain was determined in a study of early T cells in non-severe SARS-CoV-2 infection. The protocol attached unique molecular identifiers to individual cDNA molecules. TCRdb re-derived calls from the 5' RACE reads in MiXCR, one entry per CDR3 protein. Of tens of thousands of distinct CDR3 sequences listed, 12% are singletons. Trimming cost V 4 bases and J 2 bases; bases outside gene matches: 3. The length of the CDR3 is 15 residues. CDR1 LGHDT and CDR2 YNNKEL come from the germline V gene (reference sequence). Source material: whole blood. The sequence derives from an adult who was a healthcare worker with PCR-confirmed SARS-CoV-2 infection or an uninfected control (not recorded which). The chain joins TRBV3-1 to TRBJ1-3; TRBD1 matches at 9 bases. The CDR3 reads CASSPDRGPGNTIYF. The DNA for the CDR3 is TGTGCCAGCAGCCCGGACAGGGGACCTGGAAACACCATATATTTT.